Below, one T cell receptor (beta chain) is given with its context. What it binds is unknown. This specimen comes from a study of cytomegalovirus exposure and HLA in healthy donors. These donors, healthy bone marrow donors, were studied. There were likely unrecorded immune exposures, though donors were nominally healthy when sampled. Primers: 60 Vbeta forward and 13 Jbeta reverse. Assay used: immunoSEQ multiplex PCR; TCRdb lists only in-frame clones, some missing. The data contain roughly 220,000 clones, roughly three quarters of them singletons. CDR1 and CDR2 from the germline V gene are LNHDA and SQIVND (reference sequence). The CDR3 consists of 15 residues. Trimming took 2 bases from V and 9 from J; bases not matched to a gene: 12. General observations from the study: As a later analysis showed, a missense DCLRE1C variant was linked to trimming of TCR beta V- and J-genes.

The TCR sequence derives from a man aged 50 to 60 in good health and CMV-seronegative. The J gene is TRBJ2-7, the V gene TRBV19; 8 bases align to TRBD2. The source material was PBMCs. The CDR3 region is CASSIKPGLGGLQYF. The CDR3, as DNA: TGTGCCAGTAGTATAAAGCCGGGACTAGGTGGGCTGCAGTACTTC. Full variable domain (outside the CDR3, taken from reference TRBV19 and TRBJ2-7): DGGITQSPKYLFRKEGQNVTLSCEQNLNHDAMYWYRQDPGQGLRLIYYSQIVNDFQKGDIAEGYSVSREKKESFPLTVTSAQKNPTAFYLCASSIKPGLGGLQYFGPGTRLTVT.